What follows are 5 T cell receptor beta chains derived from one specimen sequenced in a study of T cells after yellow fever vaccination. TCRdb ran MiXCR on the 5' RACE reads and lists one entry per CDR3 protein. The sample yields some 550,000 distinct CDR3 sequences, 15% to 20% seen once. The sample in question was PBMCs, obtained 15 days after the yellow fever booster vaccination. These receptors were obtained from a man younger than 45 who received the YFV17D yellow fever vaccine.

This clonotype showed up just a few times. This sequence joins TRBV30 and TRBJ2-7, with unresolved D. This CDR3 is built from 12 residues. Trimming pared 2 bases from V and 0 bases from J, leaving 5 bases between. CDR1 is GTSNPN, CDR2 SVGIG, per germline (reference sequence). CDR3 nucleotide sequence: TGTGCCTGGAGTTTCAGCTCCTACGAGCAGTACTTC. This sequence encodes CAWSFSSYEQYF.

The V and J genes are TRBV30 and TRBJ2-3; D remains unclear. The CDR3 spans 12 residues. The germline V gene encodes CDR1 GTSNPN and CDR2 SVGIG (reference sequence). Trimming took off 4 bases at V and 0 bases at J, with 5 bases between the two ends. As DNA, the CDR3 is TGTGCCTGGACCCAAAGCACAGATACGCAGTATTTT. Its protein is CAWTQSTDTQYF.

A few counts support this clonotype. The CDR3: CASSDSYGGRAYNEQFF. The DNA for the CDR3 is TGCGCCAGCAGTGACTCCTATGGCGGGAGGGCCTACAATGAGCAGTTCTTC. J is TRBJ2-1 and V is TRBV10-1; 9 bases match TRBD2. The CDR3 is made up of 17 amino acids. V lost 3 bases to trimming and J lost 2 bases; unmatched junction nucleotides: 8. Germline V gene lookup returns CDR1 WNHNN and CDR2 SYGVQD (reference sequence).

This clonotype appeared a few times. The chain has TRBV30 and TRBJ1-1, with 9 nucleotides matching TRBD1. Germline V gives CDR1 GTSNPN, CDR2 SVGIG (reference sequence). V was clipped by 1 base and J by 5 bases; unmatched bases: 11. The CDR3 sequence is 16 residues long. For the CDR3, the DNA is TGTGCCTGGAGTGCCTCCCCCCGGGACAGGGCTACTGAAGCTTTCTTT. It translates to CAWSASPRDRATEAFF.

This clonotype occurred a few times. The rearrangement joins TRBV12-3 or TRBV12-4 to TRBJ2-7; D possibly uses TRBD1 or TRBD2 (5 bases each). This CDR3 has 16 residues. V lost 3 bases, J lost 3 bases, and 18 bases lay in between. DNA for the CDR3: TGTGCCAGCAGTTTGGGCCCGGGGCCCTCTATCTACGAGCAGTACTTC. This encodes CASSLGPGPSIYEQYF.